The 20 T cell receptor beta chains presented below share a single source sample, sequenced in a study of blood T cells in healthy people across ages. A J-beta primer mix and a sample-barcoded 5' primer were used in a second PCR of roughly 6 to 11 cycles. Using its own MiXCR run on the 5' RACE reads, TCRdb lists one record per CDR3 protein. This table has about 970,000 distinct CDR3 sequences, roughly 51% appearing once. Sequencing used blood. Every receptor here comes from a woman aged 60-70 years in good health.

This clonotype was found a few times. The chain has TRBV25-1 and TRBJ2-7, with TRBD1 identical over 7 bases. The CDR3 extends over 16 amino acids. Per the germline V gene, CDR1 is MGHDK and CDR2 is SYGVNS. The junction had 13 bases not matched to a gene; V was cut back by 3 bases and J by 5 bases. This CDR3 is CASSDPSRQGRNEQYF. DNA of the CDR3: TGTGCCAGCAGTGACCCCTCCCGACAGGGTAGGAACGAGCAGTACTTC.

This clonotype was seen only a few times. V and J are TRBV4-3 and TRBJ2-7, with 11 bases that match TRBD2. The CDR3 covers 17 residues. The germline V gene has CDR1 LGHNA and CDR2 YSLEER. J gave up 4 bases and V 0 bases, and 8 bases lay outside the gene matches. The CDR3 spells CASSQERSLAGGYEQYF. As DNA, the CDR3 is TGCGCCAGCAGCCAAGAAAGGTCTCTAGCGGGAGGTTACGAGCAGTACTTC.

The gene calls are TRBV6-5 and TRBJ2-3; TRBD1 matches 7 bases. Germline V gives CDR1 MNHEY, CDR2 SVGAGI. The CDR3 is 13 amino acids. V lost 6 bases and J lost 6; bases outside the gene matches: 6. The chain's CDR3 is CASRSDRADTQYF. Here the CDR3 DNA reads TGTGCCAGCAGATCAGACAGGGCGGATACGCAGTATTTT.

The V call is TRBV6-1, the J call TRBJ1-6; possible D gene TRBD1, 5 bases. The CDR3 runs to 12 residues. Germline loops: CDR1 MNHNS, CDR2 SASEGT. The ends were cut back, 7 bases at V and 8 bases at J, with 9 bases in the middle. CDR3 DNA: TGTGCCAGCACACGGGGCGATTCACCCCTCCACTTT. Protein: CASTRGDSPLHF.

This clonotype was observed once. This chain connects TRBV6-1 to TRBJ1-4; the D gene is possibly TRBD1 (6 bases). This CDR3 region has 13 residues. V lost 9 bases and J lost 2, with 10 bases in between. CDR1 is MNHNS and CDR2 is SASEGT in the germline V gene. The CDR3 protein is CASNRATNEKLFF. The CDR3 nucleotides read TGTGCCAGTAACAGGGCTACTAATGAAAAACTGTTTTTT.

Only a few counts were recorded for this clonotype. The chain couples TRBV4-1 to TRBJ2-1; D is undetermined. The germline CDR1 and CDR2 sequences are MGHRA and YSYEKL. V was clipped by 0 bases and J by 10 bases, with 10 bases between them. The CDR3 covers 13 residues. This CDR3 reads CASSQEWWKEQFF. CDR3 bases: TGCGCCAGCAGCCAAGAGTGGTGGAAGGAGCAGTTCTTC.

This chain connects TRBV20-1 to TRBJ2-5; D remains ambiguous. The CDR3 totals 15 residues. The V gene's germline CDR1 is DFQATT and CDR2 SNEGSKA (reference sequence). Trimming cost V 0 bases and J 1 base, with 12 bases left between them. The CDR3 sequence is CSARDVLRVQETQYF. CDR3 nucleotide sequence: TGCAGTGCTAGAGATGTACTACGGGTCCAAGAGACCCAGTACTTC.

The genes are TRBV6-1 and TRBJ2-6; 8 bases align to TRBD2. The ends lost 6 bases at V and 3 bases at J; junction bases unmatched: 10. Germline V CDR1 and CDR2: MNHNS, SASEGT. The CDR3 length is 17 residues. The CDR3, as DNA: TGTGCCAGCAGCACACCTAGGGGACTAGTTGGGGCCAACGTCCTGACTTTC. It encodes CASSTPRGLVGANVLTF.

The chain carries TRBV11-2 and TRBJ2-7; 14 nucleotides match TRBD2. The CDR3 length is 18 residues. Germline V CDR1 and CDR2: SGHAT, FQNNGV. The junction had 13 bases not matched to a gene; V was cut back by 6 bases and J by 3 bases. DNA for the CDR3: TGTGCCAGCAGACCTATACGACTAGCGGGAGGGCTAGGCTACGAGCAGTACTTC. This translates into CASRPIRLAGGLGYEQYF.

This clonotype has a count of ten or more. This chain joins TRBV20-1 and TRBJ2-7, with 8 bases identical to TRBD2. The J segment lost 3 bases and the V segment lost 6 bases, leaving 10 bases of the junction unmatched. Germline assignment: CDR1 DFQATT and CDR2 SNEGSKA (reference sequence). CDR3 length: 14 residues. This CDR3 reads CSANPSGGNYEQYF. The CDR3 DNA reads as TGCAGTGCAAACCCCAGCGGGGGTAACTACGAGCAGTACTTC.

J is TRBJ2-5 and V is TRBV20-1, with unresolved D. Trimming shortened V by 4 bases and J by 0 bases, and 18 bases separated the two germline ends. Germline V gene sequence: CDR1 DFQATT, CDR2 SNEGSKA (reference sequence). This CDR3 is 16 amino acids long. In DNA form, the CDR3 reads TGCAGTGCTACCCCTATGAAGGGTCAGTACCAAGAGACCCAGTACTTC. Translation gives CSATPMKGQYQETQYF.

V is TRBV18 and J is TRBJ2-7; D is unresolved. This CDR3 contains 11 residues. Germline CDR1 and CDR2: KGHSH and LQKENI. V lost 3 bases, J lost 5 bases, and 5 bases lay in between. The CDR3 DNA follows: TGTGCCAGCTCACCCCAGGACGAGCAGTACTTC. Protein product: CASSPQDEQYF. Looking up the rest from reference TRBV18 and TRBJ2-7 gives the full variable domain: NAGVMQNPRHLVRRRGQEARLRCSPMKGHSHVYWYRQLPEEGLKFMVYLQKENIIDESGMPKERFSAEFPKEGPSILRIQQVVRGDSAAYFCASSPQDEQYFGPGTRLTVT.

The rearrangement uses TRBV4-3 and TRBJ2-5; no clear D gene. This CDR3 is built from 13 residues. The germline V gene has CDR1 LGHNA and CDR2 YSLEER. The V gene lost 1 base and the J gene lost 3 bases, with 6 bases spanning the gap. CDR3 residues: CASSQAKEETQYF. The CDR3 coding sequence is TGCGCCAGCAGCCAAGCGAAGGAAGAGACCCAGTACTTC.

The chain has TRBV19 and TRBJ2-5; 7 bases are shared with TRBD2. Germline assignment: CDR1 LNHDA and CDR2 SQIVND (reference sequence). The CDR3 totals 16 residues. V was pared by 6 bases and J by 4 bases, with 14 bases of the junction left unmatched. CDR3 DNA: TGTGCCAGTAGGGCCCCTTGGACGGGAGGTCGAGAGACCCAGTACTTC. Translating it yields CASRAPWTGGRETQYF. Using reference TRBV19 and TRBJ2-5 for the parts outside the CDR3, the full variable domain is DGGITQSPKYLFRKEGQNVTLSCEQNLNHDAMYWYRQDPGQGLRLIYYSQIVNDFQKGDIAEGYSVSREKKESFPLTVTSAQKNPTAFYLCASRAPWTGGRETQYFGPGTRLLVL.

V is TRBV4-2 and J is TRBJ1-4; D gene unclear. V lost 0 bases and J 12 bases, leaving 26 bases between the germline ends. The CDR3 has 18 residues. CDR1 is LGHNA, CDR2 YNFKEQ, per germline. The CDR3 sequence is CASSQELIFGLGEFELFF. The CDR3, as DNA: TGTGCCAGCAGCCAAGAGTTGATCTTCGGGCTTGGCGAATTTGAACTGTTTTTT.

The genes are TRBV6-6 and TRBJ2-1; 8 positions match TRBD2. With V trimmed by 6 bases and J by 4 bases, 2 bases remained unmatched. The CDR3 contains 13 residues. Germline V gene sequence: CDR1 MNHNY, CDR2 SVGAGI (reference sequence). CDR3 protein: CASRVAGYNEQFF. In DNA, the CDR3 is TGTGCCAGCAGAGTAGCGGGATACAATGAGCAGTTCTTC.

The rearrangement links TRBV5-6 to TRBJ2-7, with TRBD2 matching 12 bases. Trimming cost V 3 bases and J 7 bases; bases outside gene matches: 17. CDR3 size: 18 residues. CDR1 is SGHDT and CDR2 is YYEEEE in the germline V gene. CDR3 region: CASSYRTSGIIRAREQYF. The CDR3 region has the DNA TGTGCCAGCAGCTACCGGACTAGCGGGATTATAAGGGCTAGGGAGCAGTACTTC.

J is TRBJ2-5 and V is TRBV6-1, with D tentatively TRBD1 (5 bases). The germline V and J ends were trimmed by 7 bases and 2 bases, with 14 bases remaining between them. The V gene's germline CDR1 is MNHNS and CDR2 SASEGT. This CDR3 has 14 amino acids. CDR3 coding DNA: TGTGCCAGCACCCAGGGTTGGTATCAAGAGACCCAGTACTTC. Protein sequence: CASTQGWYQETQYF.

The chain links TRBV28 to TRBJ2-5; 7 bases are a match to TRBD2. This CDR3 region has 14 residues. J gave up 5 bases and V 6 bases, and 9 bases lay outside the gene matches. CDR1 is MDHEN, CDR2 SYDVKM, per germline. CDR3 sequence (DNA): TGTGCCAGCAGATCTACAGGACTAGGGGAGACCCAGTACTTC. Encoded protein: CASRSTGLGETQYF.

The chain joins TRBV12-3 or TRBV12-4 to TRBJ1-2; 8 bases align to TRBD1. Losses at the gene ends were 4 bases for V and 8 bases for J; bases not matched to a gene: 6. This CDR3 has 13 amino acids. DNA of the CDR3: TGTGCCAGCAGTTCCGCCGGACAGGGAGGCTACACCTTC. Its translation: CASSSAGQGGYTF.